Shown below are 32 T cell receptor beta chains from a single sample sequenced in a study of metastatic and nonmetastatic thyroid tumors. Thyroid surgery was performed in patients who had received no treatment beforehand. With MiXCR, TCRdb reprocessed the PCR reads. Here the sample spans 15,000 or so clones, about 26% being singletons. The sample taken for sequencing was blood. These receptors were obtained from a male donor with papillary thyroid cancer or a benign thyroid nodule (not recorded which). Some clones in this sample may be carry-over from other donors' samples.

This clone is labeled medium-sized. It may be a read error: a sequence one base away is much more abundant. This chain joins TRBV6-1 and TRBJ1-3; perhaps TRBD1 as D (6 bases). The germline V and J ends were trimmed by 1 base and 4 bases, with 8 bases remaining between them. CDR3 length: 14 amino acids. Germline assignment: CDR1 MNHNS and CDR2 SASEGT. The CDR3 loop reads CASSEGTEGNTIYF. CDR3 DNA: TGTGCCAGCAGTGAAGGGACAGAGGGAAACACCATATATTTT.

This rearrangement joins TRBV11-2 to TRBJ1-6; 8 bases map to TRBD1. The CDR3 totals 15 residues. Germline CDR1 and CDR2: SGHAT and FQNNGV. The V gene end was trimmed by 1 base and the J gene end by 7 bases; junction bases not matched to a gene: 3. This chain's CDR3 is CASSLGQGRNSPLHF. CDR3 nucleotides: TGTGCCAGCAGCTTAGGACAGGGGCGCAATTCACCCCTCCACTTT.

The chain combines TRBV9 with TRBJ1-6, with no clear D. The CDR3 is 14 amino acids. The ends were cut back, 0 bases at V and 7 bases at J, with 8 bases in the middle. The germline V gene has CDR1 SGDLS and CDR2 YYNGEE. CDR3 bases: TGTGCCAGCAGCGTAGCCCCAGGAAATTCACCCCTCCACTTT. It specifies CASSVAPGNSPLHF.

This chain's CDR3 is CSVDRTGGYEQYF. The CDR3 DNA reads as TGCAGTGTTGACCGGACAGGGGGTTACGAGCAGTACTTC. The chain joins TRBV20-1 to TRBJ2-7; 10 positions match TRBD1. Germline trimming cut 7 bases from V and 4 bases from J; bases unmatched to any gene: 7. Germline values: CDR1 DFQATT, CDR2 SNEGSKA (reference sequence). The CDR3 runs to 13 residues.

This chain joins TRBV30 and TRBJ2-7; no clear D gene. The CDR3 loop spans 13 amino acids. From germline, CDR1 is GTSNPN and CDR2 SVGIG (reference sequence). V lost 2 bases and J lost 5, with 13 bases in between. This CDR3 is CAWSKGSPHEQYF. The CDR3 bases are TGTGCCTGGAGTAAGGGATCCCCCCACGAGCAGTACTTC.

This clone was found many times. The CDR3 loop reads CASSRRTGRKTQYF. CDR3 DNA sequence: TGTGCCAGCAGCCGCCGGACAGGTCGAAAGACCCAGTACTTC. This chain uses TRBV3-1 with TRBJ2-5; 7 bases line up with TRBD1. Germline trimming cut 4 bases from V and 6 bases from J; bases unmatched to any gene: 8. The CDR3 has 14 residues. Per germline, CDR1 LGHDT and CDR2 YNNKEL (reference sequence).

By sample fraction, this clone is medium-sized. The genes are TRBV6-2 or TRBV6-3 and TRBJ1-2; 7 nucleotides align to TRBD1. In germline, CDR1 is MNHEY, CDR2 SVGEGT. V was pared by 4 bases and J by 7 bases, with 3 bases of the junction left unmatched. CDR3 size: 12 residues. CDR3 region: CASSSTGVGYTF. Written as DNA, the CDR3 is TGTGCCAGCAGTTCCACAGGGGTTGGCTACACCTTC.

This clone occurred many times. The CDR3 nucleotides are TGTGCCAGCTATGGGGGGGGCAACGAGCAGTACTTC. This codes for CASYGGGNEQYF. This chain uses TRBV12-3 or TRBV12-4 with TRBJ2-7; TRBD2 is a possible D gene (7 bases). The CDR3 consists of 12 residues. The ends were cut back, 8 bases at V and 5 bases at J, with 13 bases in the middle.

Ten or more counts support this clone. The CDR3 here is CASRGTVEGNEQFF. The CDR3 DNA follows: TGTGCCAGCAGGGGGACAGTTGAGGGCAATGAGCAGTTCTTC. This chain joins TRBV7-6 and TRBJ2-1; 7 nucleotides agree with TRBD1. The CDR3 spans 14 residues. Germline V CDR1 and CDR2: SGHVS, FNYEAQ. V lost 6 bases and J lost 6; bases outside the gene matches: 8.

There are many counts of this clone. V is TRBV6-1 and J is TRBJ1-4; D is ambiguous. The germline V gene encodes CDR1 MNHNS and CDR2 SASEGT. V was cut by 0 bases and J by 2 bases, with 7 bases left in between. The CDR3 is 15 amino acids. This CDR3 is CASSEAPSTNEKLFF. CDR3 nucleotide sequence: TGTGCCAGCAGTGAAGCTCCGAGCACTAATGAAAAACTGTTTTTT.

By proportion, this clone is medium-sized (0.01 to 0.1%). The CDR3 region has the DNA TGTGCCAGTAGTATTTGGGCAGGGAATGAGCAGTTCTTC. Protein sequence: CASSIWAGNEQFF. The chain has TRBV19 and TRBJ2-1; maybe TRBD1 (5 bases). V lost 3 bases and J lost 7, with 10 bases in between. The CDR3 runs to 13 residues. Germline CDR1 is LNHDA and CDR2 is SQIVND (reference sequence). The full variable domain, in which reference TRBV19 and TRBJ2-1 provide the parts outside the CDR3, is DGGITQSPKYLFRKEGQNVTLSCEQNLNHDAMYWYRQDPGQGLRLIYYSQIVNDFQKGDIAEGYSVSREKKESFPLTVTSAQKNPTAFYLCASSIWAGNEQFFGPGTRLTVL.

This clone ranks as medium-sized. The V gene is TRBV6-5, the J gene TRBJ2-7; the match to TRBD2 covers 12 bases. The CDR3 totals 19 residues. Germline assignment: CDR1 MNHEY and CDR2 SVGAGI. The J segment lost 4 bases and the V segment lost 7 bases, leaving 20 bases of the junction unmatched. The CDR3: CASTLRALTSGSRQYEQYF. Here the CDR3 DNA reads TGTGCCAGCACCCTAAGGGCATTGACTAGCGGGAGCCGTCAGTACGAGCAGTACTTC.

This clone qualifies as medium-sized (0.01 to 0.1%). This sequence joins TRBV11-2 and TRBJ2-1; D might be TRBD2 (5 bases). Germline CDR1 SGHAT, CDR2 FQNNGV. V was pared by 6 bases and J by 4 bases, with 10 bases between. This CDR3 region has 13 residues. The CDR3 coding sequence is TGTGCCAGCAGATCCCCGGGGTACAATGAGCAGTTCTTC. The encoded protein is CASRSPGYNEQFF.

This clone has a handful of counts. The rearrangement links TRBV12-3 or TRBV12-4 to TRBJ1-6, with D possibly TRBD1 on 5 matching bases. Trimming shortened V by 3 bases and J by 9 bases, and 12 bases separated the two germline ends. The CDR3 runs to 14 residues. The CDR3 region has the DNA TGTGCCAGCAGTTTGACAGTGGCAACTTCACCCCTCCACTTT. It codes for CASSLTVATSPLHF.

In its sample, this clone ranks as medium-sized. One end of the junction is discordant with germline, which a read error may explain. The chain links TRBV11-3 to TRBJ2-1; D is perhaps TRBD1 (6 bases). Germline CDR1 SGHNT, CDR2 YENEEA. The CDR3 is 18 residues long. The CDR3 DNA reads TGTACCAGCAGCTTATCTCCGACAGGTACCCAGGTGTACAATGAGCAGTTCTTC. The encoded protein is CTSSLSPTGTQVYNEQFF.

This clone counts as medium-sized. Written as DNA, the CDR3 is TGCGCCAGCAGCTGGGTAGGGGGCGGGAACAATGAGCAGTTCTTC. This encodes CASSWVGGGNNEQFF. The rearrangement links TRBV5-1 to TRBJ2-1; D is possibly TRBD1 (7 bases). The CDR3 loop spans 15 amino acids. Germline assignment: CDR1 SGHRS and CDR2 YFSETQ. V was shortened by 3 bases and J by 5 bases, with 15 bases between the two germline ends.

The table lists this clone with many counts. V is TRBV15 and J is TRBJ2-1, with a weak D call TRBD1 (5 bases). The CDR3 runs to 14 residues. V was clipped by 2 bases and J by 8 bases, with 13 bases between them. The germline V gene has CDR1 LNHNV and CDR2 YYDKDF (reference sequence). CDR3 DNA sequence: TGTGCCACCAGCAGATTGACCAGGGTGGATGAGCAGTTCTTC. It specifies CATSRLTRVDEQFF.

V usage is TRBV12-3 or TRBV12-4 and J usage is TRBJ1-2; perhaps TRBD1 as D (6 bases). The CDR3 runs 14 residues. Trimming removed 5 bases at V and 5 bases at J, with 15 bases between. In DNA, the CDR3 is TGTGCCAGCAGTCCAGGGGTCGGCACGTATGGCTACACCTTC. Translation: CASSPGVGTYGYTF.

The chain uses TRBV20-1 and TRBJ2-7; 10 bases are a match to TRBD1. CDR3 length equals 15 residues. With V trimmed by 5 bases and J by 5 bases, 12 bases remained unmatched. Germline V CDR1 and CDR2: DFQATT, SNEGSKA (reference sequence). The CDR3 here is CSASQPGQGTNEQYF. The CDR3 DNA reads TGCAGTGCTTCCCAACCGGGACAGGGGACTAACGAGCAGTACTTC.

Ten or more counts support this clone. The gene calls are TRBV19 and TRBJ1-1, with unresolved D. This CDR3 is built from 12 residues. V was trimmed by 5 bases and J by 0 bases, leaving 4 bases between them. Germline-derived CDR1 and CDR2 are LNHDA and SQIVND (reference sequence). The CDR3 loop is CASSLLNTEAFF. CDR3 coding DNA: TGTGCCAGTAGTCTCCTGAACACTGAAGCTTTCTTT.

This clone was found many times. The chain joins TRBV20-1 to TRBJ2-3; D remains unclear. V lost 2 bases, J lost 4 bases, and 7 bases lay in between. The CDR3 extends over 12 amino acids. Looked up from germline, CDR1 is DFQATT and CDR2 is SNEGSKA (reference sequence). CDR3 in amino acids: CSARKYADTQYF. CDR3 nucleotide sequence: TGCAGTGCTAGAAAGTACGCAGATACGCAGTATTTT.

As to this clone: The germline gene is not matched at one end of the junction; a read error may be the cause. CDR3 sequence (DNA): TGTGCCGGCTCACCACAGGGGGGTAATGGCTACACCTTC. Its translation: CAGSPQGGNGYTF. The gene calls are TRBV18 and TRBJ1-2; 8 bases agree with TRBD1. The CDR3 extends over 13 amino acids. Germline V gives CDR1 KGHSH, CDR2 LQKENI.

By share of the sample, this clone is medium-sized (0.01 to 0.1%). The chain's CDR3 is CASSEAPGRADSPLHF. The CDR3 nucleotides are TGTGCCAGCAGTGAAGCCCCTGGCAGGGCGGATTCACCCCTCCACTTT. This chain links TRBV6-1 with TRBJ1-6, with D maybe TRBD1 (5 bases). This CDR3 has 16 amino acids. Germline V gene lookup returns CDR1 MNHNS and CDR2 SASEGT. Trimming removed 0 bases from V and 8 bases from J, with 14 bases in between.

This clone has ten or more counts. V and J are TRBV28 and TRBJ2-3, with 9 bases aligning to TRBD2. With V trimmed by 3 bases and J by 4 bases, 2 bases remained unmatched. The CDR3 extends over 14 amino acids. The germline V gene encodes CDR1 MDHEN and CDR2 SYDVKM. Here the CDR3 DNA reads TGTGCCAGCAGTTTTAGCGGGGGAGCAGATACGCAGTATTTT. Its translation is CASSFSGGADTQYF.

The chain joins TRBV11-2 to TRBJ2-7; D is possibly TRBD1 (6 bases). Per germline, CDR1 SGHAT and CDR2 FQNNGV. CDR3 length: 14 residues. The ends were cut back, 4 bases at V and 5 bases at J, with 15 bases in the middle. The CDR3 nucleotides are TGTGCCAGCAGCTCTGCGACAGGCAGAGACGAGCAGTACTTC. It is translated as CASSSATGRDEQYF.

The genes are TRBV4-1 and TRBJ2-1; 9 nucleotides match TRBD1. The trim removed 6 bases at V and 8 bases at J, leaving 11 bases unmatched. In germline, CDR1 is MGHRA, CDR2 YSYEKL. CDR3 length: 15 residues. CDR3 sequence (DNA): TGCGCCAGCAGGCCCTGGGACAGGGAGTTGGATGAGCAGTTCTTC. Residues: CASRPWDRELDEQFF.

This clone was seen a few times. The V and J genes are TRBV7-2 and TRBJ2-7; weak D call: TRBD2 (6 bases). The CDR3 consists of 16 residues. CDR1 SGHTA and CDR2 FQGNSA come from the germline V gene. The ends were cut back, 0 bases at V and 7 bases at J, with 19 bases in the middle. The CDR3 nucleotides read TGTGCCAGCAGCTTAGCCGGGACTCGCCTACGAGCGGAGCAGTACTTC. This translates into CASSLAGTRLRAEQYF.

This clone is judged medium-sized. V gene TRBV6-1 combines with J gene TRBJ1-6, with a possible D match to TRBD1 (5 bases). The CDR3 contains 14 residues. From germline, CDR1 is MNHNS and CDR2 SASEGT. Trimming cost V 5 bases and J 9 bases, with 14 bases left between them. CDR3 loop: CASSRTIGRSPLHF. DNA of the CDR3: TGTGCCAGCAGTCGGACAATCGGCCGTTCACCCCTCCACTTT.

This clone is medium-sized. The chain joins TRBV12-3 or TRBV12-4 to TRBJ1-2; no clear D. V was cut by 6 bases and J by 8 bases, with 22 bases left in between. The CDR3 has 15 residues. CDR3 protein: CASSSSTDGIIGYTF. The CDR3 coding sequence is TGTGCCAGCAGCTCTTCAACTGACGGAATTATAGGCTACACCTTC.

At least ten counts were recorded for this clone. This sequence joins TRBV2 and TRBJ2-1, with 10 bases aligning to TRBD2. Germline loops: CDR1 SNHLY, CDR2 FYNNEI. V was pared by 1 base and J by 5 bases, with 2 bases of the junction left unmatched. This CDR3 spans 15 amino acids. Here the CDR3 reads CASSEGLAGDNEQFF. In DNA, the CDR3 is TGTGCCAGCAGTGAAGGGCTAGCGGGGGACAATGAGCAGTTCTTC.

Only one count was recorded for this clone. The chain combines TRBV4-1 with TRBJ1-2; D unresolved. Trimming took off 1 base at V and 2 bases at J, with 11 bases between the two ends. The CDR3 has 15 residues. Germline values: CDR1 MGHRA, CDR2 YSYEKL. The CDR3 is CASSQVVRTNYGYTF. The CDR3 DNA reads as TGCGCCAGCAGCCAAGTCGTCCGAACAAACTATGGCTACACCTTC.

This clone is categorized as medium-sized. This chain links TRBV19 with TRBJ2-2; D perhaps matches TRBD1 (6 bases). Between the trimmed V and J ends, which lost 7 bases and 0 bases, there was a span of 9 bases. The CDR3 spans 14 residues. Germline-derived CDR1 and CDR2 are LNHDA and SQIVND (reference sequence). The CDR3, as DNA: TGTGCCAGTAAGGACAGAACGAACACCGGGGAGCTGTTTTTT. Residues: CASKDRTNTGELFF.